The subject of this entry is one TCR beta chain. 60 Vbeta and 13 Jbeta primers were used in PCR. Generated by immunoSEQ multiplex PCR, the TCRdb table keeps only in-frame clones and is missing some. The sample includes roughly 190,000 clones. The sample originates from a study of cytomegalovirus exposure and HLA in healthy donors. The V end was cut by 6 bases, the J end by 6 bases, with 15 bases between. Germline V gene lookup returns CDR1 MNHEY and CDR2 SVGAGI. The CDR3 is 13 amino acids. The source of this sequence is a woman aged 18-30 years in good health and CMV-seropositive. Sequencing input: PBMCs. This chain uses TRBV6-5 with TRBJ2-7; D is possibly TRBD1 (5 bases). CDR3 sequence (DNA): TGTGCCAGCAGCTCCGGAAGGGGAAGCGAGCAGTACTTC. This encodes CASSSGRGSEQYF.